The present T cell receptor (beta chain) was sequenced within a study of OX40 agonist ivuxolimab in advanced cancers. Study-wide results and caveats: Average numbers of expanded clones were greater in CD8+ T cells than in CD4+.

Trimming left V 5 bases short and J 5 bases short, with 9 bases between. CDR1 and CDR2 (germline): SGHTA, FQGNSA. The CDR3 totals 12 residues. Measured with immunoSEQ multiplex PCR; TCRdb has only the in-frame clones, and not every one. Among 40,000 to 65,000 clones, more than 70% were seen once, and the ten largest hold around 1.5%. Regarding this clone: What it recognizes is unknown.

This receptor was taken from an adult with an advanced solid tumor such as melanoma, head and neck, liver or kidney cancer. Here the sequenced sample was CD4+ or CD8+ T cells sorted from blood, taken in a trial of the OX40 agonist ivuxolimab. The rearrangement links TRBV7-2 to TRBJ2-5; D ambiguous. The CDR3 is CASSRYWETQYF. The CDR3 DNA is TGTGCCAGCAGCCGATACTGGGAGACCCAGTACTTC.